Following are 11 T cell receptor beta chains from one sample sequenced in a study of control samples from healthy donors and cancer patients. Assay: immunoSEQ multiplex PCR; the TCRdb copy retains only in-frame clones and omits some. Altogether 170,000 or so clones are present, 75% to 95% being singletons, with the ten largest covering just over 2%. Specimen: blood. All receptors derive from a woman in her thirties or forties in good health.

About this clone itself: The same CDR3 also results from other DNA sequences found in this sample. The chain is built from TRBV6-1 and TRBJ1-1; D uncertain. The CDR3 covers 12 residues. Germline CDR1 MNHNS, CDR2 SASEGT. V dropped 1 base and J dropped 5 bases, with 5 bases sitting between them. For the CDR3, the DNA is TGTGCCAGCAGTGAAGGGGGAACTGAAGCTTTCTTT. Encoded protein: CASSEGGTEAFF.

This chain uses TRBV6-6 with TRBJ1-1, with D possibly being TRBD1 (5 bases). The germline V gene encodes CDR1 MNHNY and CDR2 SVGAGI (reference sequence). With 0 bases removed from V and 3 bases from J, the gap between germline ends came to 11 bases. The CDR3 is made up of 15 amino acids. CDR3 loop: CASSYSLGGDTEAFF. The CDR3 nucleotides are TGTGCCAGCAGTTACTCGCTGGGGGGGGACACTGAAGCTTTCTTT.

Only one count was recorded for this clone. CDR3 in amino acids: CASSETGGLLGNTIYF. CDR3 sequence (DNA): TGCGCCAGCAGCGAAACAGGGGGCCTCCTTGGAAACACCATATATTTT. The J gene is TRBJ1-3, the V gene TRBV5-1, with TRBD1 matching over 9 bases. The CDR3 loop spans 16 amino acids. V lost 4 bases and J lost 3; bases outside the gene matches: 8. Germline-derived CDR1 and CDR2 are SGHRS and YFSETQ.

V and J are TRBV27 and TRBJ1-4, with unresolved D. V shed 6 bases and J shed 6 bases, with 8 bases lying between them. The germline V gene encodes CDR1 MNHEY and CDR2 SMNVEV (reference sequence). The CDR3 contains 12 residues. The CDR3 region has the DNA TGTGCCAGCAGACAGAGGGATGAAAAACTGTTTTTT. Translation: CASRQRDEKLFF.

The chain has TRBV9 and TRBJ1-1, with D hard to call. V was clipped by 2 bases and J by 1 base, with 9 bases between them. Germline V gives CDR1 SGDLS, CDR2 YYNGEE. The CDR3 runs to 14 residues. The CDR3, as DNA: TGTGCCAGCAGCGTTGGGAACTCGAACACTGAAGCTTTCTTT. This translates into CASSVGNSNTEAFF.

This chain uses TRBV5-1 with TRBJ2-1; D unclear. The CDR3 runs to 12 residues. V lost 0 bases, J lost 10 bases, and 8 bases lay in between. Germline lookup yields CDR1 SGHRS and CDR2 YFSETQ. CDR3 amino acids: CASSLERGEQFF. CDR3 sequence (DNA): TGCGCCAGCAGCTTGGAACGAGGCGAGCAGTTCTTC. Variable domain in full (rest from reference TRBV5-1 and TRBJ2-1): KAGVTQTPRYLIKTRGQQVTLSCSPISGHRSVSWYQQTPGQGLQFLFEYFSETQRNKGNFPGRFSGRQFSNSRSEMNVSTLELGDSALYLCASSLERGEQFFGPGTRLTVL.

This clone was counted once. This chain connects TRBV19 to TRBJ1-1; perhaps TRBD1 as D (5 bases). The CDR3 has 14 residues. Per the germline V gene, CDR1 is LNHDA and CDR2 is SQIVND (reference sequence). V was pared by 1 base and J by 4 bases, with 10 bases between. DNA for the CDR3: TGTGCCAGTAGTATAGTAGGGGCCGCCACTGAAGCTTTCTTT. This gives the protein CASSIVGAATEAFF.

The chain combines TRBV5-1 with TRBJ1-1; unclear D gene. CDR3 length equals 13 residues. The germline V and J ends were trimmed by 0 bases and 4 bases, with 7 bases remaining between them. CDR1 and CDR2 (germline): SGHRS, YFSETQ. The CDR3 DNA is TGCGCCAGCAGCTTGGTAGGGAGCACTGAAGCTTTCTTT. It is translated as CASSLVGSTEAFF.

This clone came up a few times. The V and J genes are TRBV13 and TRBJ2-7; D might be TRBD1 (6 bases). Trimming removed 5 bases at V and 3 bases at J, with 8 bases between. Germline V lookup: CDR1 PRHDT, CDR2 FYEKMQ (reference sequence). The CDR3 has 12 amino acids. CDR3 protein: CASSIRGYEQYF. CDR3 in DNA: TGTGCCAGCAGCATCAGGGGCTACGAGCAGTACTTC.

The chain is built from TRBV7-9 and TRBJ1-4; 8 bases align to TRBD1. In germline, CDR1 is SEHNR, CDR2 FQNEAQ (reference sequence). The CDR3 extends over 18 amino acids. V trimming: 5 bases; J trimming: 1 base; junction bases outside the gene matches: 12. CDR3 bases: TGTGCCAGCAGCACCGACAGGGGCCTACAGGAAACTAATGAAAAACTGTTTTTT. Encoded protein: CASSTDRGLQETNEKLFF. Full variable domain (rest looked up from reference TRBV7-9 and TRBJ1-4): DTGVSQNPRHKITKRGQNVTFRCDPISEHNRLYWYRQTLGQGPEFLTYFQNEAQLEKSRLLSDRFSAERPKGSFSTLEIQRTEQGDSAMYLCASSTDRGLQETNEKLFFGSGTQLSVL.

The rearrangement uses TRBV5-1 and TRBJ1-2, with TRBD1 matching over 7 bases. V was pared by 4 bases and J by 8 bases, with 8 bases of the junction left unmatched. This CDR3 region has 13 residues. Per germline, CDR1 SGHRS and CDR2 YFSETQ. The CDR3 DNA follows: TGCGCCAGCAGCACCGTAGGAGGGGGCGGCTACACCTTC. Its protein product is CASSTVGGGGYTF. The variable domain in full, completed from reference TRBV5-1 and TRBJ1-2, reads KAGVTQTPRYLIKTRGQQVTLSCSPISGHRSVSWYQQTPGQGLQFLFEYFSETQRNKGNFPGRFSGRQFSNSRSEMNVSTLELGDSALYLCASSTVGGGGYTFGSGTRLTVV.